The 22 T cell receptor beta chains reported below all come from one sample, sequenced in a study of cytomegalovirus exposure and HLA in healthy donors. Researchers ran the PCR with 60 Vbeta and 13 Jbeta primers. TCRdb's table, derived via immunoSEQ multiplex PCR, lists solely in-frame clones and lacks some. This table holds around 180,000 clones, approximately 80% found once. Sequencing used PBMCs. The receptor source for this set is a man between 60 and 75 years old in good health and CMV-seronegative.

In this sample, this clone turned up a few times. V usage is TRBV27 and J usage is TRBJ2-7; weak D call: TRBD2 (9 bases). CDR3 length: 14 residues. Germline V gives CDR1 MNHEY, CDR2 SMNVEV (reference sequence). The V and J ends lost 6 bases and 6 bases respectively, with 18 bases between them. CDR3 sequence (DNA): TGTGCCAGCAGCAGACAGGGGACTAGCCGCGAGCAGTACTTC. Protein sequence: CASSRQGTSREQYF.

The chain has TRBV5-1 and TRBJ2-7, with TRBD2 matching over 7 bases. The CDR3 is 14 residues long. V gave up 4 bases and J gave up 0 bases; unmatched junction bases: 4. Germline-derived CDR1 and CDR2 are SGHRS and YFSETQ. This CDR3 is CASSQGRVSYEQYF. As DNA, the CDR3 is TGCGCCAGCAGCCAAGGGAGGGTCTCCTACGAGCAGTACTTC.

The chain carries TRBV5-6 and TRBJ2-2; maybe TRBD2 (6 bases). Germline V CDR1 and CDR2: SGHDT, YYEEEE. V lost 4 bases, J lost 5 bases, and 12 bases lay in between. The CDR3 loop spans 14 amino acids. CDR3 sequence (DNA): TGTGCCAGCAGCACCACAGGAGGGACCGGGGAGCTGTTTTTT. Protein: CASSTTGGTGELFF.

This clone was seen a single time. V is TRBV4-3 and J is TRBJ2-1; 15 nucleotides line up with TRBD2. The ends lost 3 bases at V and 0 bases at J; junction bases unmatched: 3. Germline V gene data show CDR1 as LGHNA and CDR2 as YSLEER. CDR3 length equals 18 residues. The chain's CDR3 is CASSQGLAGGYSYNEQFF. As DNA, the CDR3 is TGCGCCAGCAGCCAGGGACTAGCGGGAGGCTACTCCTACAATGAGCAGTTCTTC.

The rearrangement links TRBV5-5 to TRBJ2-7, with D tentatively TRBD2 (5 bases). V was clipped by 4 bases and J by 7 bases, with 9 bases between them. The germline V gene has CDR1 SGHKS and CDR2 YYEKEE (reference sequence). This CDR3 is built from 11 residues. The CDR3 region has the DNA TGTGCCAGCAGCCCGCCGGGGGAGCAGTACTTC. It yields the protein CASSPPGEQYF. Filled out from reference TRBV5-5 and TRBJ2-7, the complete variable domain reads DAGVTQSPTHLIKTRGQQVTLRCSPISGHKSVSWYQQVLGQGPQFIFQYYEKEERGRGNFPDRFSARQFPNYSSELNVNALLLGDSALYLCASSPPGEQYFGPGTRLTVT.

The J gene is TRBJ1-1, the V gene TRBV6-1; tentatively, D is TRBD1 (5 bases). The CDR3 runs to 16 residues. Germline V gene data show CDR1 as MNHNS and CDR2 as SASEGT. Trimming removed 2 bases at V and 0 bases at J, with 13 bases between. The CDR3 sequence: CASSERQGGLNTEAFF. CDR3 nucleotides: TGTGCCAGCAGTGAACGGCAGGGAGGACTGAACACTGAAGCTTTCTTT.

Points on this clone: One end of the junction fails to match germline, which may point to a read error. The V gene is TRBV29-1, the J gene TRBJ1-5, with D maybe TRBD1 (5 bases). The CDR3 runs 13 residues. Germline CDR1 reads SQVTM; CDR2 reads ANQGSEA. CDR3 nucleotide sequence: TGCAGCGTGGCCCACAGTGTGGGGCAGCCCCAGAATTTT. Protein: CSVAHSVGQPQNF.

The chain carries TRBV15 and TRBJ2-7; 12 nucleotides match TRBD2. The CDR3 consists of 16 residues. The germline V gene has CDR1 LNHNV and CDR2 YYDKDF (reference sequence). V was pared by 0 bases and J by 4 bases, with 4 bases of the junction left unmatched. CDR3 DNA sequence: TGTGCCACCAGCAGAGATACGACTAGCGGGAGTTACGAGCAGTACTTC. Translated, it gives CATSRDTTSGSYEQYF.

This clone was seen just once. V gene TRBV2 combines with J gene TRBJ1-3, with D unresolved. From germline, CDR1 is SNHLY and CDR2 FYNNEI. The CDR3 runs 14 residues. V was cut by 4 bases and J by 0 bases, with 7 bases left in between. The CDR3 is CASSVENSGNTIYF. CDR3 bases: TGTGCCAGCAGTGTAGAAAACTCTGGAAACACCATATATTTT.

This clone was seen more than once but under ten times. This chain links TRBV19 with TRBJ1-1; 7 bases align to TRBD1. Germline CDR1 LNHDA, CDR2 SQIVND (reference sequence). The CDR3 covers 13 residues. Unmatched junction bases numbered 1, after V lost 5 bases and J lost 1 base. The CDR3: CASSGTANTEAFF. The CDR3 DNA sequence: TGTGCCAGTAGTGGGACAGCGAACACTGAAGCTTTCTTT.

The chain employs TRBV5-6 and TRBJ1-2; unclear D gene. The CDR3 extends over 16 amino acids. V shed 4 bases and J shed 0 bases, with 16 bases lying between them. The germline CDR1 and CDR2 sequences are SGHDT and YYEEEE. The CDR3 DNA reads as TGTGCCAGCAGCAACCTCCGGGGTCCAGCTAACTATGGCTACACCTTC. Translating gives CASSNLRGPANYGYTF.

This clone was counted between two and nine times. The chain recombines TRBV9 with TRBJ1-1; D remains ambiguous. The germline gives CDR1 SGDLS, CDR2 YYNGEE. The CDR3 sequence is 14 residues long. V lost 0 bases to trimming and J lost 7 bases, with 13 bases between them. CDR3 loop: CASSVGWGEDEAFF. CDR3 nucleotide sequence: TGTGCCAGCAGCGTAGGATGGGGAGAGGATGAAGCTTTCTTT.

V is TRBV7-2 and J is TRBJ2-5, with 8 bases matching TRBD1. The DNA end is more similar to TRBJ2-7, so the J call may be wrong. Germline CDR1 and CDR2: SGHTA and FQGNSA. This CDR3 is built from 15 residues. The CDR3 sequence is CASSPMDRVNHEQYF. CDR3 bases: TGTGCCAGCAGCCCAATGGACAGGGTAAACCACGAGCAGTACTTC.

The rearrangement joins TRBV5-1 to TRBJ1-1; 10 bases map to TRBD1. Germline V gene lookup returns CDR1 SGHRS and CDR2 YFSETQ. V lost 0 bases and J lost 5; bases outside the gene matches: 1. The CDR3 is 14 residues long. In DNA form, the CDR3 reads TGCGCCAGCAGCTTGGGGACAGGGGGGACTGAAGCTTTCTTT. Protein: CASSLGTGGTEAFF.

This clone has only a few counts. The chain couples TRBV7-2 to TRBJ2-1; D gene unclear. Germline V gene data show CDR1 as SGHTA and CDR2 as FQGNSA. This CDR3 has 14 amino acids. V was pared by 5 bases and J by 4 bases, with 12 bases between. In nucleotides, the CDR3 is TGTGCCAGCAGCCATGACATTCCATACAATGAGCAGTTCTTC. The encoded protein is CASSHDIPYNEQFF.

In its sample, this clone was seen once. The identical CDR3 is also encoded by other nucleotide sequences in the sample. CDR3 in DNA: TGTGCCAGCAGCCAGGGACTAGCGGGAGAGCGGGTCCGAGATACGCAGTATTTT. As protein: CASSQGLAGERVRDTQYF. The chain combines TRBV5-6 with TRBJ2-3, with TRBD2 matching 14 bases. The germline V gene encodes CDR1 SGHDT and CDR2 YYEEEE. The ends lost 4 bases at V and 5 bases at J; junction bases unmatched: 12. This CDR3 contains 18 residues.

The chain is built from TRBV9 and TRBJ2-3, with TRBD1 matching over 9 bases. Germline values: CDR1 SGDLS, CDR2 YYNGEE. This CDR3 spans 15 amino acids. J lost 4 bases, V lost 0 bases, and 3 bases had no gene match. Here the CDR3 reads CASSVGGQGADTQYF. The CDR3 nucleotides read TGTGCCAGCAGCGTAGGGGGACAGGGTGCAGATACGCAGTATTTT.

A few counts support this clone. J is TRBJ2-5 and V is TRBV5-6; 8 bases agree with TRBD2. The CDR3 has 17 amino acids. V was clipped by 3 bases and J by 2 bases; unmatched bases: 12. In germline, CDR1 is SGHDT, CDR2 YYEEEE. CDR3 coding DNA: TGTGCCAGCAGCTACACCGGGACTAGGAGTATACAAGAGACCCAGTACTTC. This gives the protein CASSYTGTRSIQETQYF.

This sequence joins TRBV5-1 and TRBJ1-1; unclear D gene. This CDR3 has 15 amino acids. Trimming stripped 3 bases from V and 1 base from J, with 13 bases between. CDR1 is SGHRS and CDR2 is YFSETQ in the germline V gene. The CDR3 reads CASSYDGRPNTEAFF. The CDR3 region has the DNA TGCGCCAGCAGCTACGACGGGAGACCGAACACTGAAGCTTTCTTT.

V is TRBV7-3 and J is TRBJ1-2; 10 bases are shared with TRBD1. The CDR3 is 17 residues long. From germline, CDR1 is SGHTA and CDR2 FQGTGA. The V segment lost 3 bases and the J segment 4 bases; nucleotides outside the gene matches: 11. The DNA of the CDR3 is TGTGCCAGCAGCTTGGATCCTCCGGACAGGGGGGGCTATGGCTACACCTTC. Translating gives CASSLDPPDRGGYGYTF.

This clone was observed a handful of times. The chain is built from TRBV9 and TRBJ2-1; 14 bases line up with TRBD2. V shed 0 bases and J 8 bases; nucleotides not matched to a gene: 7. The CDR3 is 17 residues long. Germline V gene sequence: CDR1 SGDLS, CDR2 YYNGEE. The CDR3, as DNA: TGTGCCAGCAGCGTAGGTGGACTAGCGGGGGGCAGGGATGAGCAGTTCTTC. Protein product: CASSVGGLAGGRDEQFF. Drawing the rest from reference TRBV9 and TRBJ2-1, the complete variable domain is DSGVTQTPKHLITATGQRVTLRCSPRSGDLSVYWYQQSLDQGLQFLIQYYNGEERAKGNILERFSAQQFPDLHSELNLSSLELGDSALYFCASSVGGLAGGRDEQFFGPGTRLTVL.

The V call is TRBV29-1, the J call TRBJ2-4; D is unresolved. V gave up 2 bases and J gave up 0 bases, with 11 bases separating them. CDR1 is SQVTM and CDR2 is ANQGSEA in the germline V gene. The CDR3 runs 15 residues. CDR3 loop: CSVENRVGAKNIQYF. Written as DNA, the CDR3 is TGCAGCGTTGAAAATCGGGTTGGAGCCAAAAACATTCAGTACTTC.